Here is one T cell receptor beta chain with its context. Its target is unknown. V lost 4 bases to trimming and J lost 4 bases; unmatched junction nucleotides: 19. The CDR3 totals 20 residues. Germline V CDR1 and CDR2: MNHNS, SASEGT. With the Oncomine TCR Beta short-read assay, DNA from cultured CD4+ T cells was sequenced. In this case, cultured CD4+ T cells provided the extracted genomic DNA. TCRdb re-called the PCR reads with MiXCR, one entry per CDR3 protein. The table has about 18,000 distinct CDR3 sequences, approximately 29% seen once. The data were taken from a study of vaccination and CD4 T cells after COVID-19. About the research overall: The cells were exposed to overlapping spike peptides originating from SARS-CoV-2, HCoV-NL63, HCoV-OC43 and HCoV-229E for stimulation.

Treatment indicated: approximately 10-day PBMC culture with coronavirus spike peptide pools or control peptides (ViraFEST assay). Peptide pool stimulation in ViraFEST expanded antigen-specific T cells, whose TCRs were then sequenced. The sequenced sample consisted of cultured CD4+ T cells from blood. This clonotype was sampled from a human donor with COVID-19. The J gene is TRBJ1-5, the V gene TRBV6-1, with 10 bases that match TRBD1. The CDR3 nucleotides read TGTGCCAGCAGTGCCGTCCCGGGACAGGGGAAGGGGAGGCAAAATCAGCCCCAGCATTTT. Amino acids: CASSAVPGQGKGRQNQPQHF.